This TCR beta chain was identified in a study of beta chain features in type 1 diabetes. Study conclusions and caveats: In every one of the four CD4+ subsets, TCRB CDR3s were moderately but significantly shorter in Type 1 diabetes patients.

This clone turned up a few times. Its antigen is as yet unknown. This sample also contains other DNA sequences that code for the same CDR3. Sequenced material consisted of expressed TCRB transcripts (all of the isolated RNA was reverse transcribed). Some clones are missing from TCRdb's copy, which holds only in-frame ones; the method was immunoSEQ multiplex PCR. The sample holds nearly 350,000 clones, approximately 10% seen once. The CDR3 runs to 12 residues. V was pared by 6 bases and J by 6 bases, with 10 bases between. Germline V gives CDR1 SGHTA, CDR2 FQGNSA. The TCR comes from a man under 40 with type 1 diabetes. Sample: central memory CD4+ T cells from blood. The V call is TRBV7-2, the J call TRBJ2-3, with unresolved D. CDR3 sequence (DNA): TGTGCCAGCAGTTTGTTAGGGGATACGCAGTATTTT. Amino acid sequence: CASSLLGDTQYF.